The clone carrying this T cell receptor beta chain was counted a single time. Antigen specificity is unknown. The data derive from a study of cytomegalovirus exposure and HLA in healthy donors. PCR used 60 Vbeta primers and 13 Jbeta primers. Data came from immunoSEQ multiplex PCR; TCRdb stores just in-frame clones and leaves some out. This table has more than 200,000 clones, around three quarters appearing once. At sampling all donors were nominally healthy, likely with unrecorded immune exposures. The CDR3 extends over 17 amino acids. V gave up 0 bases and J gave up 9 bases; unmatched junction bases: 10. CDR1 and CDR2 from the germline V gene are SGDLS and YYNGEE. Study-level results: Later, TCR association rates were found to vary by HLA locus, highest for DRB1 and lowest for HLA-C.

This chain connects TRBV9 to TRBJ2-1; 12 bases are a match to TRBD2. This clonotype originated in a man aged 40-50 years in good health and CMV-seronegative. The sequenced sample consisted of PBMCs. The CDR3 loop reads CASSVAPSSGGAFEQFF. In DNA, the CDR3 is TGTGCCAGCAGCGTAGCCCCATCTAGCGGGGGGGCTTTTGAGCAGTTCTTC.